Sequencing of this T cell receptor beta chain was carried out in a study of blood T cell repertoires in COVID-19. This table comes from immunoSEQ multiplex PCR, and its TCRdb copy is limited to in-frame clones, with some not included. The sample holds 40,000 to 45,000 clones; 90% to 95% are singletons and the top ten take about 6%. The CDR3 extends over 12 amino acids. The V and J ends lost 1 base and 8 bases respectively, with 8 bases between them. Germline-derived CDR1 and CDR2 are SGHVS and FQNEAQ. This TCR derives from a human donor in a cohort sampled during active COVID-19. The sample consisted of peripheral blood. The rearrangement uses TRBV7-8 and TRBJ1-2; no definite D call. The CDR3 loop is CASSLGEGGYTF. The CDR3 region has the DNA TGTGCCAGCAGCTTAGGTGAGGGCGGCTACACCTTC. Using reference TRBV7-8 and TRBJ1-2 for the parts outside the CDR3, the full variable domain is GAGVSQSPRYKVAKRGQDVALRCDPISGHVSLFWYQQALGQGPEFLTYFQNEAQLDKSGLPSDRFFAERPEGSVSTLKIQRTQQEDSAVYLCASSLGEGGYTFGSGTRLTVV.